A single sample is the source of the 29 T cell receptor beta chains below, sequenced in a study of PD-L1 blockade in urothelial cancer. Assay: immunoSEQ multiplex PCR; the TCRdb copy retains only in-frame clones and omits some. Of 48,000 or so clones in the sample, around 90% were seen once. Time point here: pretreatment peripheral blood. Sequencing used PBMCs, obtained around atezolizumab (anti-PD-L1) treatment. Receptor source: a woman aged 55 to 70 with urothelial cancer.

The rearrangement uses TRBV6-1 and TRBJ1-1, with 10 bases aligning to TRBD1. Per germline, CDR1 MNHNS and CDR2 SASEGT. The CDR3 is 15 amino acids. V dropped 2 bases and J dropped 5; count of bases not matched to a gene: 5. The CDR3 DNA reads TGTGCCAGCAGTGAATGGGGACAGGGGATTACTGAAGCTTTCTTT. Protein sequence: CASSEWGQGITEAFF.

The chain uses TRBV18 and TRBJ1-5; D is possibly TRBD1 (5 bases). The germline CDR1 and CDR2 sequences are KGHSH and LQKENI. The CDR3 sequence is 15 residues long. V was trimmed by 4 bases and J by 4 bases, leaving 14 bases between them. Here the CDR3 reads CASSRGGATNQPQHF. As DNA, the CDR3 is TGTGCCAGCTCACGGGGAGGGGCAACAAATCAGCCCCAGCATTTT.

This clone has just one count. CDR3 in amino acids: CASSPPGQGTETQYF. CDR3 in DNA: TGTGCCAGCTCACCACCCGGACAGGGCACGGAGACCCAGTACTTC. The chain employs TRBV18 and TRBJ2-5; 8 bases match TRBD1. This CDR3 has 15 residues. Germline-derived CDR1 and CDR2 are KGHSH and LQKENI. Trimming at V came to 0 bases and at J to 5 bases, leaving 5 bases not matched to a gene.

The DNA of the CDR3 is TGTGCCGCCAGGGGAGGGGGCTCCTACAATGAGCAGTTCTTC. Translation: CAARGGGSYNEQFF. The genes are TRBV27 and TRBJ2-1, with D possibly TRBD2 on 7 matching bases. The CDR3 covers 14 residues. Germline lookup yields CDR1 MNHEY and CDR2 SMNVEV (reference sequence). V dropped 11 bases and J dropped 0 bases, with 14 bases sitting between them.

This chain uses TRBV6-1 with TRBJ2-7; 9 bases align to TRBD1. The CDR3 extends over 14 amino acids. Germline V gene sequence: CDR1 MNHNS, CDR2 SASEGT. V was pared by 6 bases and J by 2 bases, with 5 bases of the junction left unmatched. This chain's CDR3 is CASRTGTGPYEQYF. The CDR3 DNA sequence: TGTGCCAGCAGGACCGGGACAGGGCCCTACGAGCAGTACTTC.

The chain recombines TRBV5-1 with TRBJ2-2; a possible D gene is TRBD2 (6 bases). Germline CDR1 SGHRS, CDR2 YFSETQ. V gave up 4 bases and J gave up 1 base, with 8 bases separating them. This CDR3 contains 14 residues. The CDR3 DNA reads as TGCGCCAGCAGCCGGGACTTGAACACCGGGGAGCTGTTTTTT. It specifies CASSRDLNTGELFF.

This chain joins TRBV2 and TRBJ2-2; D gene unclear. From germline, CDR1 is SNHLY and CDR2 FYNNEI. V lost 9 bases to trimming and J lost 8 bases, with 13 bases between them. CDR3 length: 12 amino acids. The CDR3, as DNA: TGTGCCAGGCAGACTTTGTCGGGGGAGCTGTTTTTT. Amino acid sequence: CARQTLSGELFF.

DNA of the CDR3: TGTGCCAGTAGTGCACAGGGTTTACCCACTGAAGCTTTCTTT. It yields the protein CASSAQGLPTEAFF. The V gene is TRBV19, the J gene TRBJ1-1; possibly TRBD1 for D (6 bases). V was pared by 5 bases and J by 4 bases, with 14 bases between. Germline loops: CDR1 LNHDA, CDR2 SQIVND (reference sequence). The CDR3 covers 14 residues.

The rearrangement uses TRBV28 and TRBJ2-7; 11 nucleotides align to TRBD1. This CDR3 spans 14 amino acids. With V trimmed by 2 bases and J by 5 bases, 2 bases remained unmatched. Germline lookup yields CDR1 MDHEN and CDR2 SYDVKM. The CDR3 reads CASSLRGQGDEQYF. CDR3 nucleotides: TGTGCCAGCAGTTTAAGGGGACAGGGGGACGAGCAGTACTTC.

This chain links TRBV6-1 with TRBJ2-4, with 9 bases aligning to TRBD1. CDR3 length: 19 amino acids. With 2 bases clipped from V and 1 base from J, the junction kept 12 bases outside the gene matches. The V gene's germline CDR1 is MNHNS and CDR2 SASEGT. The CDR3 is CASSEWGTGSFSAKNIQYF. Written as DNA, the CDR3 is TGTGCCAGCAGTGAATGGGGGACAGGGTCATTTTCGGCCAAAAACATTCAGTACTTC.

The V gene is TRBV9, the J gene TRBJ1-1, with TRBD1 identical over 8 bases. Germline V gene lookup returns CDR1 SGDLS and CDR2 YYNGEE. CDR3 length: 13 amino acids. The J segment lost 8 bases and the V segment lost 4 bases, leaving 7 bases of the junction unmatched. The CDR3 DNA reads TGTGCCAGCAGCACCCAGGGGGCTCAGGAAGCTTTCTTT. Its translation is CASSTQGAQEAFF. Variable domain in full (rest from reference TRBV9 and TRBJ1-1): DSGVTQTPKHLITATGQRVTLRCSPRSGDLSVYWYQQSLDQGLQFLIQYYNGEERAKGNILERFSAQQFPDLHSELNLSSLELGDSALYFCASSTQGAQEAFFGQGTRLTVV.

The CDR3 sequence is CASSLREGDTQYF. The CDR3 nucleotides are TGTGCCAGCAGTTTACGGGAAGGAGATACGCAGTATTTT. The V gene is TRBV27, the J gene TRBJ2-3, with a tentative D call TRBD2 (5 bases). Germline V gives CDR1 MNHEY, CDR2 SMNVEV (reference sequence). Deletions cut 2 bases from V and 5 bases from J, with 8 bases between. The CDR3 sequence is 13 residues long.

This chain connects TRBV5-1 to TRBJ1-1; D is ambiguous. CDR1 is SGHRS and CDR2 is YFSETQ in the germline V gene. Trimming shortened V by 0 bases and J by 4 bases, and 16 bases separated the two germline ends. This CDR3 contains 16 residues. In nucleotides, the CDR3 is TGCGCCAGCAGCTTGGTAGGACTCTCCGAGGGCACTGAAGCTTTCTTT. It is translated as CASSLVGLSEGTEAFF.

This chain connects TRBV15 to TRBJ2-3; D may be TRBD1 (7 bases). The CDR3 extends over 17 amino acids. Trimming left V 3 bases short and J 3 bases short, with 19 bases between. CDR1 LNHNV and CDR2 YYDKDF come from the germline V gene (reference sequence). The CDR3 reads CATSRERAGGATDTQYF. The CDR3 DNA sequence: TGTGCCACCAGCAGGGAGCGGGCAGGGGGTGCGACAGATACGCAGTATTTT.

The gene calls are TRBV29-1 and TRBJ2-7, with D possibly matching TRBD2 (6 bases). The CDR3 has 13 amino acids. CDR1 and CDR2 (germline): SQVTM, ANQGSEA. Trimming removed 4 bases from V and 0 bases from J, with 10 bases in between. Written as DNA, the CDR3 is TGCAGCGTTGTGGGAGGAAGCTCCTACGAGCAGTACTTC. Translated, it gives CSVVGGSSYEQYF.

This chain connects TRBV7-2 to TRBJ2-2; 10 bases are a match to TRBD1. V shed 3 bases and J 6 bases; nucleotides not matched to a gene: 7. Germline CDR1 SGHTA, CDR2 FQGNSA. The CDR3 extends over 16 amino acids. Written as DNA, the CDR3 is TGTGCCAGCAGCTTCCAAGGGACAGGGGCGTCCGGGGAGCTGTTTTTT. Protein sequence: CASSFQGTGASGELFF.

This clone was seen only once. The rearrangement links TRBV16 to TRBJ2-7; possible D gene TRBD2, 5 bases. V gave up 0 bases and J gave up 4 bases, with 10 bases separating them. This CDR3 spans 14 amino acids. Germline CDR1 and CDR2: KGHSY and FQNENV. The CDR3 is CASSQSRGLYEQYF. The CDR3 nucleotides read TGTGCCAGCAGCCAATCGCGAGGGCTTTACGAGCAGTACTTC.

The chain couples TRBV9 to TRBJ2-1, with D possibly being TRBD2 (6 bases). Germline CDR1 and CDR2: SGDLS and YYNGEE. Trimming left V 0 bases short and J 0 bases short, with 13 bases between. This CDR3 contains 17 residues. CDR3 DNA sequence: TGTGCCAGCAGCGTAGCTGGTCTAGCGTTCTCCTACAATGAGCAGTTCTTC. Translating it yields CASSVAGLAFSYNEQFF. The full variable domain, with the rest looked up from reference TRBV9 and TRBJ2-1, is DSGVTQTPKHLITATGQRVTLRCSPRSGDLSVYWYQQSLDQGLQFLIQYYNGEERAKGNILERFSAQQFPDLHSELNLSSLELGDSALYFCASSVAGLAFSYNEQFFGPGTRLTVL.

This chain links TRBV7-2 with TRBJ2-1, with 8 bases fitting TRBD2. The CDR3 runs 16 residues. Looked up from germline, CDR1 is SGHTA and CDR2 is FQGNSA. Trimming cost V 1 base and J 1 base; bases outside gene matches: 3. CDR3: CASSLVASGSYNEQFF. The DNA for the CDR3 is TGTGCCAGCAGCTTAGTAGCTAGCGGGTCCTACAATGAGCAGTTCTTC.

The chain carries TRBV19 and TRBJ1-5, with D tentatively TRBD1 (5 bases). This CDR3 region has 15 residues. Germline V gene lookup returns CDR1 LNHDA and CDR2 SQIVND (reference sequence). Trimming removed 4 bases from V and 3 bases from J, with 13 bases in between. CDR3 in amino acids: CASSTQTASNQPQHF. CDR3 in DNA: TGTGCCAGTAGTACCCAGACAGCTTCCAATCAGCCCCAGCATTTT.

V is TRBV10-2 and J is TRBJ1-2; D unresolved. CDR1 is WSHSY, CDR2 SAAADI, per germline. The CDR3 runs 12 residues. V shed 2 bases and J shed 2 bases, with 3 bases lying between them. The chain's CDR3 is CASSELNYGYTF. CDR3 nucleotide sequence: TGCGCCAGCAGTGAGCTCAACTATGGCTACACCTTC.

This chain's CDR3 is CASSLAGPYEQYF. CDR3 nucleotide sequence: TGTGCCAGCAGCTTGGCAGGCCCCTACGAGCAGTACTTC. The gene calls are TRBV5-4 and TRBJ2-7; D is ambiguous. The V gene lost 0 bases and the J gene lost 2 bases, with 6 bases spanning the gap. Germline V CDR1 and CDR2: SGHNT, YYREEE (reference sequence). The CDR3 runs 13 residues.

In this sample, this clone turned up once. The V call is TRBV6-5, the J call TRBJ2-5, with a weak D call TRBD2 (5 bases). Looked up from germline, CDR1 is MNHEY and CDR2 is SVGAGI. Deletions cut 7 bases from V and 5 bases from J, with 8 bases between. CDR3 size: 11 residues. In nucleotides, the CDR3 is TGTGCCAGCACCACGGGGGAGACCCAGTACTTC. Amino acids: CASTTGETQYF.

V and J are TRBV19 and TRBJ1-1; D may be TRBD1 (5 bases). Germline CDR1 and CDR2: LNHDA and SQIVND (reference sequence). With 6 bases removed from V and 3 bases from J, the gap between germline ends came to 14 bases. This CDR3 has 14 amino acids. The CDR3 sequence: CASRDGTYDTEAFF. CDR3 coding DNA: TGTGCCAGTAGGGACGGGACTTACGACACTGAAGCTTTCTTT. Drawing the rest from reference TRBV19 and TRBJ1-1, the complete variable domain is DGGITQSPKYLFRKEGQNVTLSCEQNLNHDAMYWYRQDPGQGLRLIYYSQIVNDFQKGDIAEGYSVSREKKESFPLTVTSAQKNPTAFYLCASRDGTYDTEAFFGQGTRLTVV.

The chain recombines TRBV7-7 with TRBJ2-5, with 9 bases identical to TRBD2. This CDR3 has 15 amino acids. CDR1 and CDR2 (germline): SSHAT, FNYEAQ (reference sequence). Trimming cost V 4 bases and J 3 bases; bases outside gene matches: 6. CDR3 sequence: CASSYSSGKKETQYF. CDR3 DNA sequence: TGTGCCAGCAGCTACTCTAGCGGGAAGAAAGAGACCCAGTACTTC.

The chain joins TRBV2 to TRBJ1-3; 8 nucleotides align to TRBD1. The CDR3 loop spans 15 amino acids. Germline trimming cut 6 bases from V and 2 bases from J; bases unmatched to any gene: 6. Germline V gene data show CDR1 as SNHLY and CDR2 as FYNNEI. The CDR3, as DNA: TGTGCCAGCAGAGACCGGACAGGGACTGGAAACACCATATATTTT. This codes for CASRDRTGTGNTIYF. Combining the CDR3 with reference TRBV2 and TRBJ1-3 gives the whole variable domain EPEVTQTPSHQVTQMGQEVILRCVPISNHLYFYWYRQILGQKVEFLVSFYNNEISEKSEIFDDQFSVERPDGSNFTLKIRSTKLEDSAMYFCASRDRTGTGNTIYFGEGSWLTVV.

J is TRBJ1-2 and V is TRBV18; 7 positions match TRBD1. CDR3 length: 14 amino acids. Trimming at V came to 6 bases and at J to 3 bases, leaving 7 bases not matched to a gene. CDR1 KGHSH and CDR2 LQKENI come from the germline V gene. The CDR3 reads CASSTTGEYYGYTF. The DNA for the CDR3 is TGTGCCAGCTCCACCACAGGGGAATACTATGGCTACACCTTC.

This chain uses TRBV15 with TRBJ1-2; D call uncertain. The length of the CDR3 is 15 residues. V lost 0 bases and J 2 bases, leaving 10 bases between the germline ends. Germline CDR1 LNHNV, CDR2 YYDKDF (reference sequence). The CDR3 DNA sequence: TGTGCCACCAGCAGAGAATTCGGAGGGAACTATGGCTACACCTTC. It translates to CATSREFGGNYGYTF.

V usage is TRBV5-4 and J usage is TRBJ2-7; 7 bases match TRBD2. The CDR3 consists of 14 residues. V was clipped by 5 bases and J by 7 bases; unmatched bases: 12. Germline V CDR1 and CDR2: SGHNT, YYREEE (reference sequence). The CDR3 DNA is TGTGCCAGCAGTTACCGGGACCTCGGGGGGGAGCAGTACTTC. It codes for CASSYRDLGGEQYF.